This TCR beta chain was found in a study of vaccination and CD4 T cells after COVID-19. Study-level background: Post-COVID samples were collected a median roughly 100 days following diagnosis, spanning 35 to 161. Investigators took post-vaccine samples a median 72 days after dose two, within a range of 14 to 241.

Treatment described: roughly ten-day PBMC culture with coronavirus spike peptide pools or control peptides (ViraFEST assay). Positive PCR dates ranged from March to December 2020; these dates predated US Alpha, Beta and Delta variants. This clonotype was counted only a few times. Its target is unknown. Cultured CD4+ T cell DNA was sequenced using the Oncomine TCR Beta short-read assay. Each CDR3 protein is one row after TCRdb ran MiXCR on the PCR reads. The data hold some 13,000 distinct CDR3 sequences, with about 50% observed a single time. The TCR originated in a human donor who had recovered from COVID-19. Sequencing used CD4+ T cells from blood, cultured in vitro.

DNA of the CDR3: TGCAGTGCTAGACAGGGGGCGGACACCATATATTTT. It codes for CSARQGADTIYF. V gene TRBV20-1 combines with J gene TRBJ1-3, with TRBD1 matching 8 bases. V shed 2 bases, J shed 8 bases, and the junction held 2 bases outside the gene matches. The CDR3 is made up of 12 amino acids. CDR1 and CDR2 (germline): DFQATT, SNEGSKA (reference sequence).